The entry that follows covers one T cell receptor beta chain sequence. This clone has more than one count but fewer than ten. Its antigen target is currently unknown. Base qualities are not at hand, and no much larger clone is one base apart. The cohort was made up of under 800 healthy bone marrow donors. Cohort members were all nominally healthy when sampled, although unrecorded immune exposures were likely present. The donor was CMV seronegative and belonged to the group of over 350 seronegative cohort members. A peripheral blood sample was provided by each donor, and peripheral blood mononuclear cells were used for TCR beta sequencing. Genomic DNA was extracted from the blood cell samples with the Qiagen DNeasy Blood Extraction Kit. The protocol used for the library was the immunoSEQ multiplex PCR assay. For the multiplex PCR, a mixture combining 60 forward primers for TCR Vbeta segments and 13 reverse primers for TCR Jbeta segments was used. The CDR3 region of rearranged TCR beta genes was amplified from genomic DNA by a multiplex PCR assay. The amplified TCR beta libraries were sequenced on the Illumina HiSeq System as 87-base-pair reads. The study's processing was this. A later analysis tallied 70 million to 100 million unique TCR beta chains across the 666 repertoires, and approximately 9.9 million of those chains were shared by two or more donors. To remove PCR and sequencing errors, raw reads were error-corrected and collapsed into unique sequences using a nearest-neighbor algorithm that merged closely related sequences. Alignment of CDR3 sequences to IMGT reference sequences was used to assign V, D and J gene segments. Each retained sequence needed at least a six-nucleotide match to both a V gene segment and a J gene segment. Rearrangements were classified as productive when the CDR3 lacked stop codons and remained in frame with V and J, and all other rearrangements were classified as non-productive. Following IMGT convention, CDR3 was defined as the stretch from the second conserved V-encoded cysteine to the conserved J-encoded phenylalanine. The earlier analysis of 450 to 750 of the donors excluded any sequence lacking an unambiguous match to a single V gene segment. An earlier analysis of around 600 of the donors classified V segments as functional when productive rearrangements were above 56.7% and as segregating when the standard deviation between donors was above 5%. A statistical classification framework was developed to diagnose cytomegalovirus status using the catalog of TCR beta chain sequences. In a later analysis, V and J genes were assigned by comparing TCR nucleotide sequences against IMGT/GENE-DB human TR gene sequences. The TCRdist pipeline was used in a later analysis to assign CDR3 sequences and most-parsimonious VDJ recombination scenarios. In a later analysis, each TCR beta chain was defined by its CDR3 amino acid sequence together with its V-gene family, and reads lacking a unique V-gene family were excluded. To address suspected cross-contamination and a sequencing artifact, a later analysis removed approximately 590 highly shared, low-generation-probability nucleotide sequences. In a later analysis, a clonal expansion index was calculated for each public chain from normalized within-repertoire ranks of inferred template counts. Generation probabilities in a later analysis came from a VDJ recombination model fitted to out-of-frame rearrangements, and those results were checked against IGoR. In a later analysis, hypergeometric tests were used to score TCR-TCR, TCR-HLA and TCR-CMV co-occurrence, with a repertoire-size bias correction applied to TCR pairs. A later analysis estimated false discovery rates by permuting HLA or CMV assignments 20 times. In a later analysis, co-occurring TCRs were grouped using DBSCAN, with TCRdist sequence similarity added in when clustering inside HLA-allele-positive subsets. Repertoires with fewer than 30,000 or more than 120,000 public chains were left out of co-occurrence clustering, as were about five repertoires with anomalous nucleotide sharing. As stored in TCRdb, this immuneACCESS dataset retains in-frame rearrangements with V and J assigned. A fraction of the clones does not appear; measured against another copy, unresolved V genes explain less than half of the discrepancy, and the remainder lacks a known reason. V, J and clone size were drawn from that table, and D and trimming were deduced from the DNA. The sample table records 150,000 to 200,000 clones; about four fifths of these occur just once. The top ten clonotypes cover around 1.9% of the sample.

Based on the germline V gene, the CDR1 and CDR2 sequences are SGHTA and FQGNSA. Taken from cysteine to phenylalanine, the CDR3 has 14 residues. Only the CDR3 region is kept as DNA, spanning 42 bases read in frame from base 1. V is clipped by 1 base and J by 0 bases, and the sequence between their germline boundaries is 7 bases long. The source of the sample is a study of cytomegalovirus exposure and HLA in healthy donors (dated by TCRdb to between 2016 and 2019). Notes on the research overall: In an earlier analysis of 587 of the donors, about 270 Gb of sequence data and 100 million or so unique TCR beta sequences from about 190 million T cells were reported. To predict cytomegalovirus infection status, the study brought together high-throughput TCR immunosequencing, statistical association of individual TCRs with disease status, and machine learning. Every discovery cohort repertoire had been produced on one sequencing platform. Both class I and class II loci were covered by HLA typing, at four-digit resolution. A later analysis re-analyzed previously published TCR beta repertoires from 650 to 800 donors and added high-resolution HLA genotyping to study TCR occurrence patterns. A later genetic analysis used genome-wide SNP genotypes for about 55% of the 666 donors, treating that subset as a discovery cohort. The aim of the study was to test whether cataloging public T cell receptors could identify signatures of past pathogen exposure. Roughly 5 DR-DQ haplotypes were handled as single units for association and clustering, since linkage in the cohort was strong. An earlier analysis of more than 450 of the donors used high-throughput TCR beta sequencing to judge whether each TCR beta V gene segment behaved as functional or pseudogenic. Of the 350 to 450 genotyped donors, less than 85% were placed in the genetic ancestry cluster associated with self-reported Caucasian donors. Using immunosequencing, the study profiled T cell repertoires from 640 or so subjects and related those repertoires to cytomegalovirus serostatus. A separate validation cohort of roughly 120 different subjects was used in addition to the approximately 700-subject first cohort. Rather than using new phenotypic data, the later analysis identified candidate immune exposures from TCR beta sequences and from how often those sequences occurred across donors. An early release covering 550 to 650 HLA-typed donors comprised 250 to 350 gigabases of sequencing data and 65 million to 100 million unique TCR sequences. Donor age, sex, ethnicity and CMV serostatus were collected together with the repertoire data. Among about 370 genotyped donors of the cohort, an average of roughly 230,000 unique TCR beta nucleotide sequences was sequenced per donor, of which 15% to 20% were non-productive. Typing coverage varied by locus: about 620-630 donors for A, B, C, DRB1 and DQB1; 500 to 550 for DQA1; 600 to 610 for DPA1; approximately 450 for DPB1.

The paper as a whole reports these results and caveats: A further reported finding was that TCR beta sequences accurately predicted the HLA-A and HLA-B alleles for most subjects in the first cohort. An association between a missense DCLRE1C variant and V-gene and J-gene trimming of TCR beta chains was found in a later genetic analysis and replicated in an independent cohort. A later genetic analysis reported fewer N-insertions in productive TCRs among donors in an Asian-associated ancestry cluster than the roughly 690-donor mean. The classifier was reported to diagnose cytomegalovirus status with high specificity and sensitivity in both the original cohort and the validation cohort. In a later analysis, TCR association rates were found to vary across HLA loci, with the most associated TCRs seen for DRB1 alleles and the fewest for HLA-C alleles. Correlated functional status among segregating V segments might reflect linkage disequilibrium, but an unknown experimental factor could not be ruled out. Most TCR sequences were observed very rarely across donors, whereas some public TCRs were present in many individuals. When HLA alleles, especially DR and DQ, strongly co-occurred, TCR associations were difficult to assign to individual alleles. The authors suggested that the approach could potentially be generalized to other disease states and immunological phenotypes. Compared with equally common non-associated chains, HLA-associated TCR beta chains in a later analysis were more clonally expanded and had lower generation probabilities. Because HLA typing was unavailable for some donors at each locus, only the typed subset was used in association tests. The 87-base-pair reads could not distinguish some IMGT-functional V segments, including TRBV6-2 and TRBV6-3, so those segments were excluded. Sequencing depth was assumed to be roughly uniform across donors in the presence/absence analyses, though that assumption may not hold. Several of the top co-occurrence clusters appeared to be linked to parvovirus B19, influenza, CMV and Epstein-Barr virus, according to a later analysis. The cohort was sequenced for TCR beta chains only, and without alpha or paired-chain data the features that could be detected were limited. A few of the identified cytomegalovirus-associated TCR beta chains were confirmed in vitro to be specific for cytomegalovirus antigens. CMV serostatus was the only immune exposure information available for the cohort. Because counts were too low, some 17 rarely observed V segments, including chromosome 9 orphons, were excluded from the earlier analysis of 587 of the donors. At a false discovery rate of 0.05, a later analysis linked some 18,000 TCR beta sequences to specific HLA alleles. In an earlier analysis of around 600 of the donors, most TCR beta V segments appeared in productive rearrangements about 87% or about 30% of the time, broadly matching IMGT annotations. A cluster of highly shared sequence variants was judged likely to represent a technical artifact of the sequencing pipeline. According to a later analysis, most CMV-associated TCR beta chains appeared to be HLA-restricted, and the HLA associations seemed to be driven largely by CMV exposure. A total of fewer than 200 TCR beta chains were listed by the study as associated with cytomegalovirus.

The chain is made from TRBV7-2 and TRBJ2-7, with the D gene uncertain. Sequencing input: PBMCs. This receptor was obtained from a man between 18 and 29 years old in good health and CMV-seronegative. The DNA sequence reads TGTGCCAGCAGCTTAGAGATGAGCTCCTACGAGCAGTACTTC. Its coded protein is CASSLEMSSYEQYF.